Below are 8 T cell receptor beta chains sequenced from a single sample in a study of OX40 agonist ivuxolimab in advanced cancers. The data were produced by immunoSEQ multiplex PCR, yet TCRdb's version contains in-frame clones alone and is incomplete. The top ten hold around 0.15% of the sample, which has about 90,000 clones, around 90% seen once. The input for sequencing was CD4+ or CD8+ T cells sorted from blood, taken in a trial of the OX40 agonist ivuxolimab. Receptor source: an adult with an advanced solid tumor such as melanoma, head and neck, liver or kidney cancer.

The chain employs TRBV5-8 and TRBJ1-5; D remains unclear. The length of the CDR3 is 16 residues. The V gene lost 0 bases and the J gene lost 1 base, with 11 bases spanning the gap. In germline, CDR1 is SGHTS, CDR2 YDEGEE. The CDR3 sequence is CASSLGAAASNQPQHF. The CDR3 coding sequence is TGTGCCAGCAGCTTGGGCGCCGCGGCGAGCAATCAGCCCCAGCATTTT.

This chain joins TRBV30 and TRBJ2-6; 7 nucleotides agree with TRBD1. The germline V gene encodes CDR1 GTSNPN and CDR2 SVGIG (reference sequence). The CDR3 is made up of 15 amino acids. Losses at the gene ends were 8 bases for V and 0 bases for J; bases not matched to a gene: 7. The CDR3 loop is CAKSRDSSGANVLTF. DNA for the CDR3: TGTGCCAAGTCCCGGGACAGCTCTGGGGCCAACGTCCTGACTTTC.

This sequence joins TRBV14 and TRBJ2-3; 7 nucleotides align to TRBD2. The J segment lost 5 bases and the V segment lost 1 base, leaving 3 bases of the junction unmatched. The CDR3 runs 14 residues. The germline V gene encodes CDR1 SGHDN and CDR2 FVKESK. DNA of the CDR3: TGTGCCAGCAGCCAAGGCGGGAGCGGAGATACGCAGTATTTT. This codes for CASSQGGSGDTQYF.

The V and J genes are TRBV6-1 and TRBJ2-2, with no clear D. This CDR3 is 13 amino acids long. Trimming stripped 4 bases from V and 6 bases from J, with 9 bases between. Germline CDR1 MNHNS, CDR2 SASEGT. CDR3 DNA sequence: TGTGCCAGCAGTGGATGGATGGCCGGGGAGCTGTTTTTT. It codes for CASSGWMAGELFF.

The chain couples TRBV2 to TRBJ2-1; D unresolved. The CDR3 totals 12 residues. Germline CDR1 and CDR2: SNHLY and FYNNEI. Trimming took off 8 bases at V and 7 bases at J, with 12 bases between the two ends. CDR3 sequence reads: CASRRNTNEQFF. The DNA for the CDR3 is TGTGCCAGCCGTAGGAATACGAATGAGCAGTTCTTC.

J is TRBJ2-1 and V is TRBV7-9; D is undetermined. The germline CDR1 and CDR2 sequences are SEHNR and FQNEAQ (reference sequence). This CDR3 contains 14 residues. V was clipped by 5 bases and J by 2 bases, with 10 bases between them. CDR3 nucleotide sequence: TGTGCCAGCAGCCCCGTGGGGACCTACAATGAGCAGTTCTTC. Protein product: CASSPVGTYNEQFF.

The gene calls are TRBV30 and TRBJ1-4, with D unresolved. The CDR3 length is 14 residues. Looked up from germline, CDR1 is GTSNPN and CDR2 is SVGIG (reference sequence). Trimming removed 2 bases at V and 9 bases at J, with 16 bases between. In DNA, the CDR3 is TGTGCCTGGAGTTTGAGCATAATGAGGAAAAAACTGTTTTTT. Amino acid sequence: CAWSLSIMRKKLFF.

The V call is TRBV28, the J call TRBJ1-5; TRBD1 matches at 7 bases. The CDR3 contains 12 residues. From germline, CDR1 is MDHEN and CDR2 SYDVKM. Trimming cost V 10 bases and J 7 bases; bases outside gene matches: 7. The CDR3, as DNA: TGTGCCACCAGGACAGGCCGCCAGCCCCAGCATTTT. Its protein is CATRTGRQPQHF.